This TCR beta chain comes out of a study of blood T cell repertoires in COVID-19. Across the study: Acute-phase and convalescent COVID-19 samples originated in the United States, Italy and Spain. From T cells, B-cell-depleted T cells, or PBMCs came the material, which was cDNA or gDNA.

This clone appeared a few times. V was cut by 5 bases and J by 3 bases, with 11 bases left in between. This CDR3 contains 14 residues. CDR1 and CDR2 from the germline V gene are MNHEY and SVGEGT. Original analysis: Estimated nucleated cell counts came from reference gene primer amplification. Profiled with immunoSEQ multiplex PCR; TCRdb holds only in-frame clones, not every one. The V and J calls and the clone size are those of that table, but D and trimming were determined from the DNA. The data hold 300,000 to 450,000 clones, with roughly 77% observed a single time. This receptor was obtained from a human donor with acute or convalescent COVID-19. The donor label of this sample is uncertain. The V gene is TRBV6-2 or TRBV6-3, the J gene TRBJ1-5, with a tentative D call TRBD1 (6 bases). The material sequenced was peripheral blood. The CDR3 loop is CASSDNRVNQPQHF. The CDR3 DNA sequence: TGTGCCAGCAGTGATAACAGGGTCAATCAGCCCCAGCATTTT.